This TCR beta chain was recorded in a study of blood T cell repertoires in COVID-19. Study overall: Some COVID-19 samples were acute and others convalescent; all came from the United States, Italy and Spain.

With 5 bases clipped from V and 7 bases from J, the junction kept 19 bases outside the gene matches. The CDR3 is 18 amino acids. The germline gives CDR1 SGHAT, CDR2 FQNNGV. Original data processing: Reference gene primer amplification in the assay estimated nucleated cell counts. Some clones are missing from TCRdb's copy, which holds only in-frame ones; the method was immunoSEQ multiplex PCR. V and J calls plus clone size are reproduced from that table; the DNA served to infer D and trimming. This table holds about 180,000 clones, 80% to 90% found once. The chain has TRBV11-2 and TRBJ2-1, with 8 nucleotides matching TRBD1. Sample: peripheral blood. This clonotype was obtained from a human donor with active or convalescent COVID-19. The donor label of this sample is uncertain. For the CDR3, the DNA is TGTGCCAGCAGCAATGGCCGTTTTTTGCAGGGGGCGCGAAATGAGCAGTTCTTC. This sequence encodes CASSNGRFLQGARNEQFF.